This is a list of T cell receptor beta chains from one sample in a study of T cell responses to AZD1222 COVID-19 vaccine. Clones were sequenced by immunoSEQ multiplex PCR, and TCRdb holds only the in-frame ones, with some missing. The table shows roughly 100,000 clones, with roughly nine tenths occurring only once. Specimen: peripheral blood, collected 28 days after the second AZD1222 dose. The receptors come from an adult who received the AZD1222 COVID-19 vaccine. Both conserved end residues are part of each CDR3. The D gene is left open where the match is weak. A row's size may be missing; if present it is once, few, many or a size class.

CDR3 DNA: TGTGCCTGGAGTGAAATGGGACATCTCTCTGGAAACACCATATATTTT; CDR3 protein: CAWSEMGHLSGNTIYF; V gene: TRBV30; J gene: TRBJ1-3; clone size: .; D gene: .
CDR3 DNA: TGTGCCAGCAGCGAAGGGGGACTCAATCAGCCCCAGCATTTT; CDR3 protein: CASSEGGLNQPQHF; V gene: TRBV9; J gene: TRBJ1-5; clone size: .; D gene: .
CDR3 DNA: TGCAGCCCCGGTTGGGGGGGATACAATGAGCAGTTCTTC; CDR3 protein: CSPGWGGYNEQFF; V gene: TRBV29-1; J gene: TRBJ2-1; clone size: .; D gene: TRBD2
CDR3 DNA: TGTGCCTGGAGTGTGGATGCGAGATACTTGTACGAGCAGTACTTC; CDR3 protein: CAWSVDARYLYEQYF; V gene: TRBV30; J gene: TRBJ2-7; clone size: once; D gene: .
CDR3 DNA: TGTGCCAGCAGTTTCGCCCTAACTCGGACCCTCTTAATGAGCTACGAGCAGTACTTC; CDR3 protein: CASSFALTRTLLMSYEQYF; V gene: TRBV7-2; J gene: TRBJ2-7; clone size: .; D gene: .
CDR3 DNA: TGTGCCAGCAGTTTCGGGCAGACAAACACTGAAGCTTTCTTT; CDR3 protein: CASSFGQTNTEAFF; V gene: TRBV6-2/TRBV6-3; J gene: TRBJ1-1; clone size: .; D gene: .
CDR3 DNA: TGCGCCAGCAGGGAAAGCGGAGCTAGCACAGATACGCAGTATTTT; CDR3 protein: CASRESGASTDTQYF; V gene: TRBV10-2; J gene: TRBJ2-3; clone size: .; D gene: .
CDR3 DNA: TGTGCCACCAGCAGAGAAGCGGGGACCATCCTGGAGCAGTACTTC; CDR3 protein: CATSREAGTILEQYF; V gene: TRBV15; J gene: TRBJ2-7; clone size: .; D gene: TRBD2
CDR3 DNA: TGTGCCAGCAGCGGAAATGAAAAACTGTTTTTT; CDR3 protein: CASSGNEKLFF; V gene: TRBV11-2; J gene: TRBJ1-4; clone size: .; D gene: .
CDR3 DNA: TGTGCCAGCAGTCCACCGCGGGGGAGCTCCTACAATGAGCAGTTCTTC; CDR3 protein: CASSPPRGSSYNEQFF; V gene: TRBV25-1; J gene: TRBJ2-1; clone size: .; D gene: TRBD2